This passage covers 24 T cell receptor beta chains from one sample sequenced in a study of CD8 T cells in Susac syndrome. RNA totalling about 0.45 to 1 ug underwent reverse transcription with random hexamers. TCRdb independently ran MiXCR on the immunoSEQ multiplex PCR reads; one entry per CDR3 protein. The sample gives fewer than 85,000 distinct CDR3 sequences, 95% of which show up once; under 0.6% is in the top ten. Specimen: CD8+ T cells from PBMCs. Receptors were obtained from a human donor with Susac syndrome.

The chain links TRBV6-5 to TRBJ2-1; 13 bases are a match to TRBD2. In germline, CDR1 is MNHEY, CDR2 SVGAGI. Losses at the gene ends were 7 bases for V and 7 bases for J; bases not matched to a gene: 7. The CDR3 is made up of 15 amino acids. The DNA for the CDR3 is TGTGCCAGCAACGCCCTGACTAGCGGGAGGAATGAGCAGTTCTTC. This codes for CASNALTSGRNEQFF.

The chain links TRBV5-1 to TRBJ2-5, with a tentative D call TRBD2 (6 bases). In germline, CDR1 is SGHRS, CDR2 YFSETQ. V lost 0 bases and J 2 bases, leaving 14 bases between the germline ends. The CDR3 is 16 amino acids. The CDR3 nucleotides are TGCGCCAGCAGCTTGGCCGGGATAGCGGAACAAGAGACCCAGTACTTC. Translated, it gives CASSLAGIAEQETQYF.

The genes are TRBV29-1 and TRBJ1-1, with 9 bases matching TRBD1. The V segment lost 6 bases and the J segment 1 base; nucleotides outside the gene matches: 3. The length of the CDR3 is 13 residues. Germline CDR1 reads SQVTM; CDR2 reads ANQGSEA. The CDR3 sequence: CSVRTGENTEAFF. CDR3 DNA: TGCAGCGTGCGGACAGGGGAGAACACTGAAGCTTTCTTT.

The CDR3 DNA reads TGCGCCAGCAGCCAAGACCGGGACAACTACAATGAGCAGTTCTTC. It is translated as CASSQDRDNYNEQFF. The gene calls are TRBV4-3 and TRBJ2-1, with TRBD1 as a possible D gene (6 bases). The CDR3 covers 15 residues. Trimming left V 0 bases short and J 3 bases short, with 9 bases between. Germline CDR1 and CDR2: LGHNA and YSLEER.

The rearrangement uses TRBV4-3 and TRBJ2-7; TRBD2 matches at 13 bases. V shed 0 bases and J 5 bases; nucleotides not matched to a gene: 7. This CDR3 has 17 residues. The germline V gene encodes CDR1 LGHNA and CDR2 YSLEER. CDR3 coding DNA: TGCGCCAGCAGCCAAGAAACTAGCGGGAGGGCCGGCAACGAGCAGTACTTC. Its translation: CASSQETSGRAGNEQYF.

This clonotype was seen once. This sequence joins TRBV7-9 and TRBJ2-4, with D maybe TRBD2 (6 bases). The V end was cut by 5 bases, the J end by 3 bases, with 14 bases between. The CDR3 totals 15 residues. From germline, CDR1 is SEHNR and CDR2 FQNEAQ (reference sequence). As DNA, the CDR3 is TGTGCCAGCAGCCCTCCGGAGGGAGGCAAAAACATTCAGTACTTC. It codes for CASSPPEGGKNIQYF.

The chain recombines TRBV5-6 with TRBJ2-7; the D is unclear. The CDR3 has 16 amino acids. V dropped 4 bases and J dropped 3 bases, with 20 bases sitting between them. Germline CDR1 is SGHDT and CDR2 is YYEEEE. DNA for the CDR3: TGTGCCAGCAGCCGCGTGAGTGGGCAAAACCTCTACGAGCAGTACTTC. Translating it yields CASSRVSGQNLYEQYF.

This chain connects TRBV29-1 to TRBJ2-2; D remains unclear. The CDR3 consists of 15 residues. Deletions cut 0 bases from V and 0 bases from J, with 8 bases between. Per germline, CDR1 SQVTM and CDR2 ANQGSEA. DNA for the CDR3: TGCAGCGTTGAAGATGGACGGACGAACACCGGGGAGCTGTTTTTT. This encodes CSVEDGRTNTGELFF.

This clonotype was recorded only once. CDR3 loop: CATSDRRYGYTF. The CDR3 DNA is TGTGCCACCAGTGACCGCCGGTATGGCTACACCTTC. The chain carries TRBV24-1 and TRBJ1-2; D remains unclear. CDR1 and CDR2 from the germline V gene are KGHDR and SFDVKD. Trimming cost V 4 bases and J 5 bases, with 7 bases left between them. The CDR3 spans 12 residues.

V and J are TRBV7-8 and TRBJ2-5; 9 bases agree with TRBD2. Germline V lookup: CDR1 SGHVS, CDR2 FQNEAQ. This CDR3 comprises 16 residues. Trimming took 4 bases from V and 5 from J; bases not matched to a gene: 11. CDR3 in DNA: TGTGCCAGCAGCTCTCGACTAGCGGAGGGGGAGGAGACCCAGTACTTC. It is translated as CASSSRLAEGEETQYF. Variable domain in full (rest from reference TRBV7-8 and TRBJ2-5): GAGVSQSPRYKVAKRGQDVALRCDPISGHVSLFWYQQALGQGPEFLTYFQNEAQLDKSGLPSDRFFAERPEGSVSTLKIQRTQQEDSAVYLCASSSRLAEGEETQYFGPGTRLLVL.

The V call is TRBV19, the J call TRBJ2-7; no definite D call. The CDR3 loop spans 13 amino acids. V dropped 1 base and J dropped 5 bases, with 9 bases sitting between them. The germline V gene has CDR1 LNHDA and CDR2 SQIVND (reference sequence). The CDR3 DNA sequence: TGTGCCAGTAGTATAGCAGTTACCCACGAGCAGTACTTC. Its protein product is CASSIAVTHEQYF.

The table lists this clonotype with a count of one. The chain recombines TRBV14 with TRBJ1-2; D gene unclear. The V gene lost 1 base and the J gene lost 2 bases, with 11 bases spanning the gap. This CDR3 region has 15 residues. The germline CDR1 and CDR2 sequences are SGHDN and FVKESK. The CDR3 DNA reads TGTGCCAGCAGCCAAGGGCCCGACCTCAACTATGGCTACACCTTC. This sequence encodes CASSQGPDLNYGYTF. Full variable domain (missing parts from reference TRBV14 and TRBJ1-2): EAGVTQFPSHSVIEKGQTVTLRCDPISGHDNLYWYRRVMGKEIKFLLHFVKESKQDESGMPNNRFLAERTGGTYSTLKVQPAELEDSGVYFCASSQGPDLNYGYTFGSGTRLTVV.

The J gene is TRBJ2-3, the V gene TRBV25-1; D might be TRBD1 or TRBD2, each matching 5 bases. Per the germline V gene, CDR1 is MGHDK and CDR2 is SYGVNS. V lost 3 bases and J 6 bases, leaving 13 bases between the germline ends. The CDR3 consists of 14 residues. DNA for the CDR3: TGTGCCAGCAGTGACCCGGGACGGAGGGATACGCAGTATTTT. Residues: CASSDPGRRDTQYF.

This chain uses TRBV5-4 with TRBJ1-1; D gene ambiguous. Trimming removed 4 bases from V and 7 bases from J, with 17 bases in between. Per germline, CDR1 SGHNT and CDR2 YYREEE (reference sequence). The CDR3 spans 14 residues. Here the CDR3 DNA reads TGTGCCAGCAGCCGATCTACTGATTCGAGTGAAGCTTTCTTT. It is translated as CASSRSTDSSEAFF.

This chain joins TRBV12-3 or TRBV12-4 and TRBJ2-2; D may be TRBD1 (5 bases). The CDR3 loop spans 15 amino acids. With 3 bases removed from V and 3 bases from J, the gap between germline ends came to 11 bases. The CDR3: CASSFQGADTGELFF. As DNA, the CDR3 is TGTGCCAGCAGTTTCCAGGGCGCTGACACCGGGGAGCTGTTTTTT.

The DNA for the CDR3 is TGCAGTGCTAGGTCGCGGGAGGGCCTTTACGAGCAGTACTTC. It encodes CSARSREGLYEQYF. This chain uses TRBV20-1 with TRBJ2-7; 9 bases are a match to TRBD2. Germline V gives CDR1 DFQATT, CDR2 SNEGSKA (reference sequence). V shed 3 bases, J shed 4 bases, and the junction held 7 bases outside the gene matches. The CDR3 loop spans 14 amino acids.

The count of this clonotype is one. The chain uses TRBV7-8 and TRBJ2-4; D uncertain. The V end was cut by 1 base, the J end by 2 bases, with 6 bases between. The CDR3 contains 14 residues. CDR1 is SGHVS, CDR2 FQNEAQ, per germline. Written as DNA, the CDR3 is TGTGCCAGCAGCTTAGGGGGATCCAAAAACATTCAGTACTTC. It specifies CASSLGGSKNIQYF.

The J gene is TRBJ1-1, the V gene TRBV7-3; a possible D gene is TRBD1 (6 bases). The CDR3 runs to 14 residues. V dropped 5 bases and J dropped 4 bases, with 14 bases sitting between them. The germline V gene has CDR1 SGHTA and CDR2 FQGTGA. CDR3 nucleotide sequence: TGTGCCAGCAGCGCAACAGGGTTGGGCACTGAAGCTTTCTTT. Protein product: CASSATGLGTEAFF.

The CDR3 nucleotides are TGTGCCAGTAGTATGGCAAGGACGGGGGAGCAGTACTTC. Amino acid sequence: CASSMARTGEQYF. The chain uses TRBV19 and TRBJ2-7, with a weak D call TRBD2 (5 bases). The V and J ends lost 3 bases and 7 bases respectively, with 13 bases between them. The CDR3 runs to 13 residues. Germline-derived CDR1 and CDR2 are LNHDA and SQIVND (reference sequence).

The rearrangement joins TRBV30 to TRBJ2-3; no clear D gene. The V gene lost 0 bases and the J gene lost 1 base, with 8 bases spanning the gap. Per the germline V gene, CDR1 is GTSNPN and CDR2 is SVGIG (reference sequence). The CDR3 extends over 14 amino acids. Here the CDR3 DNA reads TGTGCCTGGAGTGTACTGGGTCGCACAGATACGCAGTATTTT. As protein: CAWSVLGRTDTQYF.

This clonotype has a single count. The genes are TRBV15 and TRBJ1-1; the D is unclear. The germline gives CDR1 LNHNV, CDR2 YYDKDF (reference sequence). The V end lost 8 bases, the J end lost 1 base, and 11 bases lay between the germline ends. This CDR3 spans 13 amino acids. CDR3 coding DNA: TGTGCCACCCAAGCGGGAAGGAACACTGAAGCTTTCTTT. It translates to CATQAGRNTEAFF.

This clonotype was seen only once. V and J are TRBV27 and TRBJ2-7; TRBD2 matches 10 bases. This CDR3 comprises 14 residues. J lost 4 bases, V lost 6 bases, and 6 bases had no gene match. Looked up from germline, CDR1 is MNHEY and CDR2 is SMNVEV (reference sequence). CDR3 region: CASSILAGPYEQYF. The CDR3 nucleotides read TGTGCCAGCAGCATACTAGCGGGACCATACGAGCAGTACTTC.

J is TRBJ2-4 and V is TRBV13, with 9 bases aligning to TRBD1. V gave up 5 bases and J gave up 2 bases; unmatched junction bases: 7. This CDR3 comprises 16 residues. Germline CDR1 reads PRHDT; CDR2 reads FYEKMQ (reference sequence). CDR3 sequence: CASSPLTGGSKNIQYF. In DNA form, the CDR3 reads TGTGCCAGCAGCCCCTTGACAGGGGGTTCCAAAAACATTCAGTACTTC.

The chain joins TRBV20-1 to TRBJ2-7; 8 bases fit TRBD2. The CDR3 loop spans 14 amino acids. Trimming removed 3 bases from V and 6 bases from J; junction bases left unmatched: 10. Germline CDR1 is DFQATT and CDR2 is SNEGSKA (reference sequence). The DNA of the CDR3 is TGCAGTGCTAGGGGGAGCGGGAGCGACTTCGAGCAGTACTTC. The encoded protein is CSARGSGSDFEQYF.